These T cell receptor beta chains were read from a single sample in a study of cytomegalovirus exposure and HLA in healthy donors. Assay: immunoSEQ multiplex PCR; the TCRdb copy retains only in-frame clones and omits some. The sample has roughly 100,000 clones; 78% are singletons. The sequencing sample was made of PBMCs. These receptors originate from a man in his thirties or forties in good health and CMV-seronegative. Both conserved end residues are part of each CDR3. A D gene is named only where the DNA matches it firmly. Only some rows state a clone size, as once, few, many or a class for expanded clones.

NA,TRBJ1-5,12,TRBV5-8,NA,CASSLSLEPQHF,TGTGCCAGCAGCTTGTCCTTAGAGCCCCAGCATTTT
NA,TRBJ1-2,12,TRBV28,NA,CASSPRAYGYTF,TGTGCCAGCAGTCCCAGGGCATATGGCTACACCTTC
NA,TRBJ1-2,14,TRBV18,NA,CASSPRGLLNGYTF,TGTGCCAGCTCACCCAGGGGTCTGCTAAATGGCTACACCTTC
NA,TRBJ1-5,15,TRBV7-6,NA,CASSPDSFSNQPQHF,TGTGCCAGCAGCCCAGACAGTTTTAGCAATCAGCCCCAGCATTTT
NA,TRBJ1-4,14,TRBV11-2,TRBD1,CASSKQGDFEKLFF,TGTGCCAGCAGCAAACAGGGGGATTTTGAAAAACTGTTTTTT
NA,TRBJ2-7,15,TRBV4-3,TRBD1,CASSQGQNRGYEQYF,TGCGCCAGCAGCCAAGGTCAGAACAGGGGCTACGAGCAGTACTTC
NA,TRBJ1-5,15,TRBV5-1,TRBD1,CASSKDRGSNQPQHF,TGCGCCAGCAGCAAAGACAGGGGTTCGAATCAACCCCAGCATTTT
NA,TRBJ2-3,16,TRBV6-4,TRBD2,CASSDSTSGGQDTQYF,TGTGCCAGCAGTGACTCGACTAGCGGGGGGCAAGATACGCAGTATTTT
NA,TRBJ2-7,13,TRBV6-1,NA,CASSDTGVYEQYF,TGTGCCAGCAGTGACACGGGAGTATACGAGCAGTACTTC
NA,TRBJ2-2,18,TRBV7-6,NA,CASSLDSGDNANTGELFF,TGTGCCAGCAGCTTAGACTCAGGTGACAACGCGAACACCGGGGAGCTGTTTTTT
few,TRBJ1-1,15,TRBV7-2,NA,CASSLSGAPNTEAFF,TGTGCCAGCAGCTTATCTGGGGCCCCGAACACTGAAGCTTTCTTT
NA,TRBJ2-7,15,TRBV7-6,TRBD2,CASSLESGGYHEQYF,TGTGCCAGCAGCTTAGAGAGCGGGGGTTACCACGAGCAGTACTTC
NA,TRBJ2-2,18,TRBV21-1,NA,CASSKDFGRTGETGELFF,TGTGCCAGCAGCAAAGATTTCGGGAGGACAGGGGAAACCGGGGAGCTGTTTTTT
NA,TRBJ2-1,15,TRBV2,TRBD2,CASSEETSDNNEQFF,TGTGCCAGCAGTGAAGAAACTAGCGATAACAATGAGCAGTTCTTC
NA,TRBJ2-7,13,TRBV28,NA,CASSLTGPAEQYF,TGTGCCAGCAGTTTAACAGGGCCGGCCGAGCAGTACTTC
NA,TRBJ2-2,18,TRBV4-3,TRBD2,CASSQASGGVPGTGELFF,TGCGCCAGCAGCCAAGCTAGCGGGGGGGTTCCCGGCACCGGGGAGCTGTTTTTT
NA,TRBJ1-3,14,TRBV28,NA,CASSLTSLVDTIYF,TGTGCCAGCAGTCTTACTAGCCTAGTAGACACCATATATTTT
once,TRBJ1-1,14,TRBV30,TRBD1,CAWSPGQGLVEAFF,TGTGCCTGGAGTCCGGGACAGGGGTTAGTGGAAGCTTTCTTT
once,TRBJ2-3,15,TRBV7-2,TRBD2,CASSASRGITDTQYF,TGTGCCAGCAGCGCGTCGCGGGGGATCACAGATACGCAGTATTTT
NA,TRBJ1-2,14,TRBV6-6,TRBD1,CASTPDRVRYGYTF,TGTGCCAGCACCCCGGACAGGGTACGCTATGGCTACACCTTC
NA,TRBJ2-7,14,TRBV5-1,NA,CASSQENLSYEQYF,TGCGCCAGCAGCCAAGAGAACCTCTCCTACGAGCAGTACTTC
NA,TRBJ1-4,12,TRBV30,NA,CAWNRANEKLFF,TGTGCCTGGAACAGGGCTAATGAAAAACTGTTTTTT
NA,TRBJ2-5,17,TRBV19,TRBD2,CASSRGLAGGLQETQYF,TGTGCCAGTAGTAGGGGACTAGCGGGGGGCCTCCAAGAGACCCAGTACTTC
NA,TRBJ2-7,15,TRBV9,TRBD2,CASSGPASGTYEQYF,TGTGCCAGCAGCGGTCCGGCTAGCGGAACCTACGAGCAGTACTTC
few,TRBJ2-1,16,TRBV7-6,TRBD2,CASSLVASGRVNEQFF,TGTGCCAGCAGCTTAGTCGCTAGCGGGAGGGTGAATGAGCAGTTCTTC